This is a list of T cell receptor beta chains from one sample in a study of post-analysis software for immune sequencing data. TCRdb passed the PCR reads through MiXCR, listing each CDR3 protein once. The repertoire holds hundreds of thousands of distinct CDR3 sequences, with 59% as singletons. Specimen: blood. The receptors originated from a girl aged 2 to 10 with multiple sclerosis. Both conserved end residues are part of each CDR3. D genes are given only for firm matches. Rows may omit the clone size; those that give it use once, few, many or a size class.

clone size	V gene	D gene	J gene	CDR3 protein	CDR3 DNA
.	TRBV12-3/TRBV12-4	.	TRBJ2-5	CASSFPGVVGTQYF	TGTGCCAGCAGTTTCCCGGGGGTAGTAGGGACCCAGTACTTC
.	TRBV7-2	.	TRBJ2-7	CASSLPGPSYEQYF	TGTGCCAGCAGCTTACCGGGCCCGTCCTACGAGCAGTACTTC
few	TRBV9	.	TRBJ1-2	CASSVDSPYGYTF	TGTGCCAGCAGCGTAGACAGCCCGTATGGCTACACCTTC
.	TRBV7-2	TRBD2	TRBJ2-7	CASSLVETSGGPVSYEQYF	TGTGCCAGCAGCTTAGTCGAGACTAGCGGGGGGCCCGTCTCCTACGAGCAGTACTTC
.	TRBV4-2	.	TRBJ2-7	CASRYTGGQRDYEQYF	TGTGCCAGCAGATACACCGGGGGGCAGCGTGACTACGAGCAGTACTTC
.	TRBV6-6	.	TRBJ1-1	CASSYRSMNTEAFF	TGTGCCAGCAGTTATCGCTCCATGAACACTGAAGCTTTCTTT
.	TRBV27	.	TRBJ2-7	CASSSTGMRAYEQYF	TGTGCCAGCAGTTCTACAGGGATGCGCGCCTACGAGCAGTACTTC
.	TRBV29-1	.	TRBJ2-3	CSVEGYRSTDTQYF	TGCAGCGTTGAAGGGTACAGGAGCACAGATACGCAGTATTTT
.	TRBV29-1	.	TRBJ1-1	CSARELSTEAFF	TGCAGCGCCCGGGAGTTAAGCACTGAAGCTTTCTTT
.	TRBV15	.	TRBJ2-3	CATSRDYRLGTDTQYF	TGTGCCACCAGCAGAGATTATAGATTGGGCACAGATACGCAGTATTTT
.	TRBV4-2	.	TRBJ2-1	CASSQVSGTASYNEQFF	TGTGCCAGCAGCCAAGTAAGCGGGACAGCCTCCTACAATGAGCAGTTCTTC
.	TRBV7-2	.	TRBJ1-5	CASSFGRNYQPQHF	TGTGCCAGCAGCTTCGGCAGAAACTATCAGCCCCAGCATTTT
.	TRBV18	.	TRBJ2-1	CASSATVSTYNEQFF	TGTGCCAGCTCAGCGACAGTTTCCACATACAATGAGCAGTTCTTC
once	TRBV10-3	TRBD1	TRBJ2-5	CAISESRGPSQETQYF	TGTGCCATCAGTGAGTCGAGGGGGCCCTCCCAAGAGACCCAGTACTTC
.	TRBV6-2/TRBV6-3	TRBD2	TRBJ2-4	CASRLAGAYPNIQYF	TGTGCCAGCAGGCTAGCGGGAGCATACCCAAACATTCAGTACTTC
.	TRBV3-1	.	TRBJ2-5	CASSQVGLAAKTQYF	TGTGCCAGCAGCCAAGTGGGGCTAGCCGCCAAGACCCAGTACTTC
few	TRBV6-5	TRBD2	TRBJ2-3	CASSYGSGDVPDTQYF	TGTGCCAGCAGTTACGGTAGCGGGGATGTACCAGATACGCAGTATTTT
.	TRBV7-2	TRBD1	TRBJ2-1	CASSRTGTGDNEQFF	TGTGCCAGCAGCCGAACCGGGACAGGGGACAATGAGCAGTTCTTC
.	TRBV28	.	TRBJ2-5	CASSGVVQETQYF	TGTGCCAGCAGCGGGGTTGTCCAAGAGACCCAGTACTTC
.	TRBV18	TRBD1	TRBJ2-7	CASSQGARYEQYF	TGTGCCAGCTCCCAGGGGGCGCGTTACGAGCAGTACTTC
.	TRBV29-1	.	TRBJ1-2	CSVEATGRFYGYTF	TGCAGCGTTGAAGCAACTGGGAGATTCTATGGCTACACCTTC
.	TRBV10-2	.	TRBJ2-3	CATSGTALTDTQYF	TGCGCCACGTCCGGGACCGCATTAACAGATACGCAGTATTTT
.	TRBV6-1	.	TRBJ2-5	CASSVFQEQETQYF	TGTGCCAGCAGTGTATTTCAGGAGCAAGAGACCCAGTACTTC
.	TRBV10-3	TRBD1	TRBJ1-1	CAISQRQGMAEAFF	TGTGCCATCAGTCAGAGACAGGGGATGGCTGAAGCTTTCTTT
few	TRBV12-3/TRBV12-4	TRBD1	TRBJ1-4	CASSYARGSNEKLFF	TGTGCCAGCAGTTACGCCAGGGGGTCAAATGAAAAACTGTTTTTT
.	TRBV4-1	.	TRBJ2-5	CASSQDEAPQETQYF	TGCGCCAGCAGCCAAGATGAAGCGCCCCAAGAGACCCAGTACTTC
.	TRBV20-1	.	TRBJ1-1	CSASSTGGGAEAFF	TGCAGTGCTAGTTCTACCGGGGGGGGCGCTGAAGCTTTCTTT
.	TRBV6-1	TRBD2	TRBJ2-1	CASYLAAVHNEQFF	TGTGCCAGCTACCTAGCGGCCGTCCACAATGAGCAGTTCTTC
.	TRBV20-1	TRBD1	TRBJ1-1	CSATESRGRGTEAFF	TGCAGTGCTACAGAAAGCAGGGGGCGAGGCACTGAAGCTTTCTTT
.	TRBV5-1	.	TRBJ1-1	CASSWTEDTEAFF	TGCGCCAGCAGCTGGACAGAGGACACTGAAGCTTTCTTT